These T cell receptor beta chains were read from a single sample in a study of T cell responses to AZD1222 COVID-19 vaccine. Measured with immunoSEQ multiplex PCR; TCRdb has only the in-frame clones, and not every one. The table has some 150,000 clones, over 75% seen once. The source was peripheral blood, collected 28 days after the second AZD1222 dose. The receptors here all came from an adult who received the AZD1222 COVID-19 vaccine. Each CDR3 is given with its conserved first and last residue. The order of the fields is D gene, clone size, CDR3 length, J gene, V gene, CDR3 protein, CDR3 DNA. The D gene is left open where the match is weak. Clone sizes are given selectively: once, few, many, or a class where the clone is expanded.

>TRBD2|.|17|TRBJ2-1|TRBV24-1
CATSDPGLAGAYNEQFF
TGTGCCACCAGTGACCCTGGGCTAGCGGGTGCCTACAATGAGCAGTTCTTC
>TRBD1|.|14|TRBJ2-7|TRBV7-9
CASSLEGRGYEQYF
TGTGCCAGCAGCTTAGAAGGCAGGGGGTACGAGCAGTACTTC
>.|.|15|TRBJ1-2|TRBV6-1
CASRDGTFSDYGYTF
TGTGCCAGTAGGGACGGGACTTTTTCTGACTATGGCTACACCTTC
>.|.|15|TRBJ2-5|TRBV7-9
CASSPETGEKETQYF
TGTGCCAGCAGCCCCGAGACAGGCGAGAAGGAGACCCAGTACTTC
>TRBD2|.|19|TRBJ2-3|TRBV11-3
CASSPGLAGGPTLTDTQYF
TGTGCCAGCAGCCCGGGACTAGCGGGAGGCCCCACACTCACAGATACGCAGTATTTT
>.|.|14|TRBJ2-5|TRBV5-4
CASSLGGVQETQYF
TGTGCCAGCAGCTTAGGGGGGGTCCAAGAGACCCAGTACTTC
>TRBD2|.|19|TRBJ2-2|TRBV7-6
CASSLPTSGRAANTGELFF
TGTGCCAGCAGCTTACCCACTAGCGGGAGGGCCGCGAATACCGGGGAGCTGTTTTTT
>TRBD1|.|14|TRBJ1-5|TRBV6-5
CASSPDRRYQPQHF
TGTGCCAGCAGTCCGGACAGGCGGTATCAGCCCCAGCATTTT
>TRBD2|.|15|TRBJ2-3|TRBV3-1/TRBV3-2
CASSPSGSLLDTQYF
TGTGCCAGCAGCCCTAGCGGGAGTTTGCTGGATACGCAGTATTTT
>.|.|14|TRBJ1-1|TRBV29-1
CSVEIVEVFAEAFF
TGCAGCGTTGAAATTGTGGAGGTCTTCGCTGAAGCTTTCTTT
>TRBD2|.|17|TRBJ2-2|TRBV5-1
CASSHFWTSGKTGELFF
TGCGCCAGCAGCCACTTTTGGACTAGCGGGAAAACCGGGGAGCTGTTTTTT
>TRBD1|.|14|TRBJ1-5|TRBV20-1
CSASKGAGNQPQHF
TGCAGTGCTAGTAAGGGGGCAGGCAATCAGCCCCAGCATTTT
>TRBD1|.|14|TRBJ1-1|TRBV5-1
CASRFEGTGPIAFF
TGCGCCAGCAGGTTCGAGGGGACAGGCCCAATTGCTTTCTTT
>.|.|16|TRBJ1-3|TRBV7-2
CASRKWADGSGNTIYF
TGTGCCAGCAGGAAATGGGCAGACGGGTCTGGAAACACCATATATTTT
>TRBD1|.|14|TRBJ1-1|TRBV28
CASSRGTANTEAFF
TGTGCCAGCAGTCGAGGGACAGCGAACACTGAAGCTTTCTTT
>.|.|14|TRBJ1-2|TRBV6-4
CASSPGRASHGYTF
TGTGCCAGCTCCCCGGGCAGGGCAAGTCATGGCTACACCTTC
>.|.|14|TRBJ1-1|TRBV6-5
CASSYRGGDTEAFF
TGTGCCAGCAGTTATAGGGGGGGAGACACTGAAGCTTTCTTT
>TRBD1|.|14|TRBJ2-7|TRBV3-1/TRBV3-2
CASSPTGGAYEQYF
TGTGCCAGCAGCCCGACAGGGGGCGCGTACGAGCAGTACTTC
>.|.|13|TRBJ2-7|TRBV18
CASSPGLFYEQYF
TGTGCCAGCTCACCCGGACTATTCTACGAGCAGTACTTC
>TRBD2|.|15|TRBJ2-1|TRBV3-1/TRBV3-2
CASSPLAGRDNEQFF
TGTGCCAGCAGCCCTCTAGCGGGACGCGACAATGAGCAGTTCTTC
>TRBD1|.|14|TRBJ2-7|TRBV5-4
CASSFRTGAYEQYF
TGTGCCAGCAGCTTCCGGACAGGGGCCTACGAGCAGTACTTC
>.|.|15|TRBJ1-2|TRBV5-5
CASGNQLDLNYGYTF
TGTGCCAGCGGTAATCAGCTTGATTTAAACTATGGCTACACCTTC
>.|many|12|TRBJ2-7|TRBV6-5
CASLEMSYEQYF
TGTGCCAGCTTAGAGATGTCCTACGAGCAGTACTTC
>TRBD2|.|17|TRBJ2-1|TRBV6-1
CASSEMPGLAAYNEQFF
TGTGCCAGCAGTGAAATGCCGGGACTAGCTGCCTACAATGAGCAGTTCTTC
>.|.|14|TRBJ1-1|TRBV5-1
CASSLAGSNTEAFF
TGCGCCAGCAGCTTGGCAGGTTCGAACACTGAAGCTTTCTTT
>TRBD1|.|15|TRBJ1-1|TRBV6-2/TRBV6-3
CASGPISGGAESAFF
TGTGCCAGCGGCCCGATCTCAGGGGGCGCGGAATCCGCTTTCTTT
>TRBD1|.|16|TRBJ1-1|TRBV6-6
CASSPQGAVVNTEAFF
TGTGCCAGCAGTCCACAGGGGGCAGTCGTGAACACTGAAGCTTTCTTT
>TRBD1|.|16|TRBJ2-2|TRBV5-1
CASSHGTGGVTGELFF
TGCGCCAGCAGCCACGGTACAGGGGGCGTAACCGGGGAGCTGTTTTTT
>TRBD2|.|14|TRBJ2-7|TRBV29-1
CSVGEGGVGYEQYF
TGCAGCGTTGGCGAGGGAGGGGTGGGCTACGAGCAGTACTTC
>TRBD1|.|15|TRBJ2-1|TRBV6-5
CASSYSQGAYNEQFF
TGTGCCAGCAGTTACTCCCAGGGGGCCTACAATGAGCAGTTCTTC
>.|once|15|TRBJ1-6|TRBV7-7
CASSEWEGTNSPLHF
TGTGCCAGCAGCGAATGGGAGGGGACCAATTCACCCCTCCACTTT
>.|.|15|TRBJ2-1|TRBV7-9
CASSFRGSSYNEQFF
TGTGCCAGCAGCTTCCGGGGGAGCTCCTACAATGAGCAGTTCTTC
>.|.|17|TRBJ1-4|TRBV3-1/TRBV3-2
CASSSGSVVGGYEKLFF
TGTGCCAGCAGCAGCGGAAGTGTTGTGGGGGGGTACGAAAAACTGTTTTTT
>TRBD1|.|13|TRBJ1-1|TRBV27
CATGTGLNTEAFF
TGTGCCACAGGGACAGGACTCAACACTGAAGCTTTCTTT
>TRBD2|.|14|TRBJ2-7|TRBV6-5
CASSSVGGAYEQYF
TGTGCCAGCAGTTCGGTGGGAGGGGCATACGAGCAGTACTTC
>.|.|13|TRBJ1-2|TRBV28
CASRPNPNYGYTF
TGTGCCAGCAGACCCAACCCCAACTATGGCTACACCTTC
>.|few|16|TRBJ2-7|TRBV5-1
CASSSSTAPGTYEQYF
TGCGCCAGCAGCTCCTCGACAGCCCCCGGCACCTACGAGCAGTACTTC
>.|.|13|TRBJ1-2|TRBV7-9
CASSQLQFYGYTF
TGTGCCAGCAGCCAATTACAGTTCTATGGCTACACCTTC
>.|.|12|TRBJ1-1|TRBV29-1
CSVGRGAWEAFF
TGCAGCGTTGGAAGAGGTGCATGGGAAGCTTTCTTT